This T cell receptor beta chain stems from a study of glioma-infiltrating T cells after dendritic cell vaccination. Study overall: Patients received autologous tumor lysate-pulsed dendritic cell vaccination between the early 2000s and the early 2010s.

The CDR3 loop spans 14 amino acids. The V end was cut by 5 bases, the J end by 0 bases, with 13 bases between. CDR1 and CDR2 (germline): GTSNPN, SVGIG (reference sequence). The PCR used 60 V beta and 13 J beta primers. The table came from immunoSEQ multiplex PCR; TCRdb's copy has only in-frame clones and leaves some out. The sample lists roughly 100,000 clones, roughly 80% occurring once. Patients had residual fresh-frozen tumor tissue and more than two years of survival data. The clonotype comes from a human donor with glioblastoma. The J gene is TRBJ1-1, the V gene TRBV30; possibly TRBD1 for D (5 bases). The source material was blood, sampled before dendritic cell vaccination. The CDR3 region is CAWQYRHMNTEAFF. Here the CDR3 DNA reads TGTGCCTGGCAATACAGGCACATGAACACTGAAGCTTTCTTT.